The T cell receptor beta chain described here comes from a study of cytomegalovirus exposure and HLA in healthy donors (dated by TCRdb to 2017 to 2019). For context, the study as a whole: According to an earlier analysis of around 600 of the donors, about 190 million T cells yielded some 120 million unique TCR beta sequences and about 300 Gb of sequence data. Across approximately 400 genotyped donors of the cohort, an average of roughly 230,000 unique TCR beta nucleotide sequences per donor were sequenced, and roughly 18% of those sequences were non-productive. An early release covering some 640 HLA-typed donors comprised roughly 300 gigabases of sequencing data and 85 million or so unique TCR sequences. The study aimed to test whether signatures of past pathogen exposure could be identified by cataloging public T cell receptors. A later genetic analysis used genome-wide SNP genotypes for about 60% of the 666 donors, treating that subset as a discovery cohort. Alongside the repertoire data, information on donor age, sex, ethnicity and CMV serostatus was compiled. Besides the first cohort of around 670 subjects, a separate validation cohort made up of 120 different subjects was used. All discovery cohort repertoires had been generated on a single sequencing platform. In an earlier analysis of roughly 600 of the donors, high-throughput TCR beta sequencing was used to judge whether each TCR beta V gene segment behaved as functional or pseudogenic. A later analysis re-examined previously published TCR beta repertoires from 610 or so donors and added high-resolution HLA genotyping to investigate patterns of TCR occurrence. Typing coverage varied by locus: roughly 620-640 donors for A, B, C, DRB1 and DQB1; under 550 for DQA1; over 600 for DPA1; more than 450 for DPB1. The study combined high-throughput TCR immunosequencing, statistical association of individual TCRs with disease status, and machine learning to predict cytomegalovirus infection status. In the later analysis, no new phenotypic data were used to find candidate immune exposures; instead, reliance was placed on TCR beta sequences and their occurrence across donors. Because of strong linkage in the cohort, 4 to 6 DR-DQ haplotypes were treated as single units for association and clustering. Of the 300 to 500 genotyped donors, 81% were placed in the genetic ancestry cluster associated with self-reported Caucasian donors. Class I and class II HLA loci were covered by the typing at four-digit resolution. The T cell repertoires of 670 or so subjects were profiled by immunosequencing and related to cytomegalovirus serostatus. General conclusions and limits of the study: A total of fewer than 200 TCR beta chains were listed by the study as associated with cytomegalovirus. A later analysis found that HLA-associated TCR beta chains were more clonally expanded and had lower generation probabilities than equally common non-associated chains. CMV serostatus was the only immune exposure information available for the cohort. Most CMV-associated TCR beta chains appeared to be HLA-restricted in a later analysis, and the HLA associations seemed to be driven largely by CMV exposure. Sequencing depth was assumed to be roughly uniform across donors in the presence/absence analyses, though that assumption may not hold. Correlated functional status among segregating V segments might be attributable to linkage disequilibrium, but an unknown experimental factor could not be ruled out. According to a later analysis, parvovirus B19, influenza, CMV and Epstein-Barr virus appeared linked to several top co-occurrence clusters. According to a later genetic analysis, donors in an Asian-associated ancestry cluster had fewer N-insertions in productive TCRs than the approximately 610-donor mean. In this cohort, only TCR beta chains were sequenced, and detectable features were limited by the absence of alpha or paired-chain data. Because HLA typing was missing for some donors at each locus, association tests included only the typed subset. A cluster of highly shared sequence variants was judged likely to be a technical artifact of the sequencing pipeline. In a later genetic analysis, a missense DCLRE1C variant was associated with V-gene and J-gene trimming of TCR beta chains, and the association was replicated in an independent cohort. Some IMGT-functional V segments, including TRBV6-2 and TRBV6-3, could not be distinguished by the 87-base-pair reads and were therefore excluded. It was suggested by the authors that the approach could potentially be generalized to other disease states and immunological phenotypes. The classifier was reported to diagnose cytomegalovirus status with high specificity and sensitivity in both the original cohort and the validation cohort. In an earlier analysis of around 500 of the donors, most TCR beta V segments appeared in productive rearrangements about 87% or about 30% of the time, broadly matching IMGT annotations. A further reported finding was that TCR beta sequences accurately predicted the HLA-A and HLA-B alleles for most subjects in the first cohort. A later analysis found that TCR association rates varied across HLA loci, with DRB1 alleles showing the most associated TCRs and HLA-C alleles the fewest. Specific HLA alleles were associated with about 17,000 TCR beta sequences at a false discovery rate of 0.05 in a later analysis. When HLA alleles, especially DR and DQ, strongly co-occurred, TCR associations were difficult to assign to individual alleles. Because counts were too low, roughly 18 rarely observed V segments, including chromosome 9 orphons, were left out of the earlier analysis of a few hundred of the donors. A few of the identified cytomegalovirus-associated TCR beta chains were confirmed in vitro to be specific for cytomegalovirus antigens. While some public TCRs were present in many individuals, most TCR sequences turned up only very rarely across donors.

The cohort comprised around 700 healthy bone marrow donors. All cohort members were sampled while nominally healthy, although unrecorded immune exposures were likely present. The donor tested CMV seropositive and was one of the 289 seropositive cohort members. A peripheral blood sample was collected from each donor, and TCR beta sequencing was performed on peripheral blood mononuclear cells. Genomic DNA was extracted from the blood cell samples with the Qiagen DNeasy Blood Extraction Kit. As concerns this clone: The antigen it binds to is not known. No base-level quality is on record; no much larger clone is a single base apart.

Library creation used the immunoSEQ multiplex PCR assay. For the multiplex PCR, a mixture combining 60 forward primers for TCR Vbeta segments and 13 reverse primers for TCR Jbeta segments was used. A multiplex PCR assay on genomic DNA amplified the CDR3 region of rearranged TCR beta genes. Amplified TCR beta libraries were sequenced as 87-base-pair reads on the Illumina HiSeq System. The authors processed their data as follows. A later analysis counted approximately 74 million unique TCR beta chains across the 666 repertoires, and approximately 11 million of these chains were shared by at least two donors. A nearest-neighbor algorithm error-corrected the raw reads and collapsed the reads into unique sequences, merging closely related sequences to remove PCR and sequencing errors. To assign V, D and J gene segments, CDR3 sequences were aligned to IMGT reference sequences. For a sequence to be retained, a match of at least six nucleotides to both a V gene segment and a J gene segment was required. Rearrangements were called productive when the CDR3 lacked stop codons and stayed in frame with V and J; all others were non-productive. CDR3 was defined by IMGT convention, running from the second conserved V-encoded cysteine to the conserved J-encoded phenylalanine. The earlier analysis of fewer than 750 of the donors excluded sequences that lacked an unambiguous match to a single V gene segment. An earlier analysis of several hundred of the donors called V segments functional above 56.7% productive rearrangements and segregating when the between-donor standard deviation exceeded 5%. A statistical classification framework was developed to diagnose cytomegalovirus status using the catalog of TCR beta chain sequences. A later analysis assigned V and J genes by comparing TCR nucleotide sequences with IMGT/GENE-DB human TR gene sequences. Using the TCRdist pipeline, a later analysis assigned CDR3 sequences along with most-parsimonious VDJ recombination scenarios. In a later analysis, each TCR beta chain was defined by its CDR3 amino acid sequence together with its V-gene family, and reads without a unique V-gene family were excluded. A later analysis removed 550 to 650 highly shared, low-generation-probability nucleotide sequences to deal with suspected cross-contamination and a sequencing artifact. In a later analysis, a clonal expansion index was calculated for each public chain from normalized within-repertoire ranks of inferred template counts. Generation probabilities in a later analysis came from a VDJ recombination model fitted to out-of-frame rearrangements, and those results were checked against IGoR. In a later analysis, hypergeometric tests were used to score TCR-TCR, TCR-HLA and TCR-CMV co-occurrence, with a repertoire-size bias correction applied to TCR pairs. False discovery rates were estimated in a later analysis by permuting HLA or CMV assignments 20 times. In a later analysis, co-occurring TCRs were grouped with DBSCAN, and TCRdist sequence similarity was added when clustering was performed within HLA-allele-positive subsets. Repertoires with fewer than 30,000 or more than 120,000 public chains, plus five repertoires with anomalous nucleotide sharing, were excluded from co-occurrence clustering. TCRdb retrieved this table from immuneACCESS and kept in-frame rearrangements only. Not all clones are present; in checked studies, unresolved V genes account for under half, and no reason is known for the remainder. The D gene and trimming were derived from the DNA, and the V and J assignments and clone size from that table. Within this sample are approximately 110,000 clones, with around 76% of them counted one time only. Around 13% of the sample is in the top ten clones.

At the junction V is shortened by 7 bases and J by 2 bases, with 14 bases in between. Taken from cysteine to phenylalanine, the CDR3 has 13 residues. The only DNA kept is the CDR3, 39 bases in frame from the first base. According to the germline V gene (reference sequence), CDR1 reads GTSNPN and CDR2 reads SVGIG. This clonotype originated in an older woman in good health and CMV-seropositive. The V and J segments used are TRBV30 and TRBJ1-2, with a weak D call of TRBD1 (5 bases match). Material for sequencing was PBMCs. The DNA sequence is TGTGCCTACCGAACGGGGGGAAACTATGGCTACACCTTC. Its protein reads: CAYRTGGNYGYTF.